The 15 T cell receptor beta chains below all came from one sample that was sequenced in a study of blood T cell repertoires in COVID-19. TCRdb's table, derived via immunoSEQ multiplex PCR, lists solely in-frame clones and lacks some. The sample has about 200,000 clones; just under 90% are singletons. What was sequenced was peripheral blood. These receptors originate from a man in his 60s who had recovered from COVID-19.

This chain links TRBV7-6 with TRBJ1-6, with D maybe TRBD1 (5 bases). The CDR3 runs to 15 residues. The V and J ends lost 5 bases and 8 bases respectively, with 16 bases between them. Germline V gives CDR1 SGHVS, CDR2 FNYEAQ. CDR3 nucleotide sequence: TGTGCCAGCAGCCGGGACGGCAGGGAGGATTCACCCCTCCACTTT. Translated, it gives CASSRDGREDSPLHF.

The gene calls are TRBV19 and TRBJ2-7, with a possible D match to TRBD2 (5 bases). The CDR3 has 13 residues. Germline values: CDR1 LNHDA, CDR2 SQIVND (reference sequence). V lost 1 base to trimming and J lost 5 bases, with 9 bases between them. CDR3 sequence: CASSIGLANEQYF. The CDR3 coding sequence is TGTGCCAGTAGTATAGGTCTAGCCAACGAGCAGTACTTC.

The rearrangement links TRBV19 to TRBJ2-7, with TRBD2 as a possible D gene (5 bases). This CDR3 is 15 amino acids long. CDR1 LNHDA and CDR2 SQIVND come from the germline V gene (reference sequence). Trimming left V 5 bases short and J 1 base short, with 15 bases between. The DNA of the CDR3 is TGTGCCAGTAGTCGGGCAGTAGGCGGGTCCTACGAGCAGTACTTC. Protein product: CASSRAVGGSYEQYF.

The J gene is TRBJ1-5, the V gene TRBV9, with 9 bases identical to TRBD1. Trimming cost V 0 bases and J 11 bases; bases outside gene matches: 9. CDR3 length equals 15 residues. Germline V gene lookup returns CDR1 SGDLS and CDR2 YYNGEE. The CDR3 DNA reads TGTGCCAGCAGCGTAGGGGACAGGGACCTGGGAGCCCAGCATTTT. It specifies CASSVGDRDLGAQHF.

This clone was counted a single time. This chain links TRBV18 with TRBJ2-4, with 9 bases that match TRBD1. The CDR3 is 16 residues long. The germline gives CDR1 KGHSH, CDR2 LQKENI. The trim removed 0 bases at V and 0 bases at J, leaving 0 bases unmatched. The CDR3 DNA reads as TGTGCCAGCTCACCACCGGGACAGGGAGCCAAAAACATTCAGTACTTC. Translating gives CASSPPGQGAKNIQYF.

The chain links TRBV9 to TRBJ2-3, with 7 bases aligning to TRBD1. V shed 4 bases and J 5 bases; nucleotides not matched to a gene: 10. The CDR3 consists of 15 residues. In germline, CDR1 is SGDLS, CDR2 YYNGEE. CDR3 nucleotides: TGTGCCAGCAGCTTACAGGGGAATGAGGGAGATACGCAGTATTTT. It yields the protein CASSLQGNEGDTQYF.

V is TRBV6-1 and J is TRBJ2-7; D is perhaps TRBD2 (5 bases). V lost 4 bases to trimming and J lost 4 bases, with 5 bases between them. The germline gives CDR1 MNHNS, CDR2 SASEGT. This CDR3 contains 11 residues. Here the CDR3 reads CASSAGYEQYF. In nucleotides, the CDR3 is TGTGCCAGCAGTGCGGGATACGAGCAGTACTTC.

The chain is built from TRBV19 and TRBJ2-7; 11 bases are shared with TRBD2. CDR3 length: 17 residues. CDR1 and CDR2 (germline): LNHDA, SQIVND (reference sequence). V was clipped by 3 bases and J by 6 bases; unmatched bases: 13. This CDR3 is CASSIIGLAGGASEQYF. CDR3 nucleotide sequence: TGTGCCAGTAGTATCATCGGGCTAGCGGGAGGAGCGAGCGAGCAGTACTTC.

The chain recombines TRBV3-1 (or the pseudogene TRBV3-2) with TRBJ1-1; 9 bases line up with TRBD1. The CDR3 is made up of 15 amino acids. Germline V CDR1 and CDR2: LGHDT, YNNKEL (reference sequence). With V trimmed by 4 bases and J by 1 base, 4 bases remained unmatched. CDR3 bases: TGTGCCAGCAGCCCCGGACAGGGGTGGAACACTGAAGCTTTCTTT. Translation gives CASSPGQGWNTEAFF.

The rearrangement uses TRBV10-1 and TRBJ2-5; 7 bases are a match to TRBD1. The CDR3 spans 14 residues. Germline V gene data show CDR1 as WNHNN and CDR2 as SYGVQD (reference sequence). Trimming removed 0 bases from V and 2 bases from J; junction bases left unmatched: 0. CDR3 amino acids: CASSESTGQETQYF. Here the CDR3 DNA reads TGCGCCAGCAGTGAGTCGACAGGGCAAGAGACCCAGTACTTC.

The chain is built from TRBV18 and TRBJ2-3; D not certain. V was clipped by 4 bases and J by 0 bases, with 17 bases between them. The CDR3 contains 17 residues. The germline V gene has CDR1 KGHSH and CDR2 LQKENI. The CDR3 protein is CASSHTSRGTSTDTQYF. CDR3 coding DNA: TGTGCCAGCTCACATACGTCTCGCGGAACTAGCACAGATACGCAGTATTTT. The full variable domain, its missing parts supplied by reference TRBV18 and TRBJ2-3, is NAGVMQNPRHLVRRRGQEARLRCSPMKGHSHVYWYRQLPEEGLKFMVYLQKENIIDESGMPKERFSAEFPKEGPSILRIQQVVRGDSAAYFCASSHTSRGTSTDTQYFGPGTRLTVL.

J is TRBJ1-2 and V is TRBV28; D unclear. The V end lost 4 bases, the J end lost 7 bases, and 7 bases lay between the germline ends. The CDR3 spans 11 residues. CDR1 and CDR2 (germline): MDHEN, SYDVKM. The CDR3 DNA is TGTGCCAGCAGTTCTCACGGTGGCTACACCTTC. As protein: CASSSHGGYTF.

This chain joins TRBV5-1 and TRBJ1-2; 9 bases line up with TRBD1. V gave up 0 bases and J gave up 6 bases; unmatched junction bases: 3. This CDR3 region has 14 residues. The germline CDR1 and CDR2 sequences are SGHRS and YFSETQ. In DNA form, the CDR3 reads TGCGCCAGCAGCTTGGGGACAGGGGACGATGGCTACACCTTC. It yields the protein CASSLGTGDDGYTF. Full variable domain (outside the CDR3, taken from reference TRBV5-1 and TRBJ1-2): KAGVTQTPRYLIKTRGQQVTLSCSPISGHRSVSWYQQTPGQGLQFLFEYFSETQRNKGNFPGRFSGRQFSNSRSEMNVSTLELGDSALYLCASSLGTGDDGYTFGSGTRLTVV.

This clone has just one count. The chain is built from TRBV28 and TRBJ2-2; D uncertain. The CDR3 consists of 16 residues. Between the trimmed V and J ends, which lost 5 bases and 5 bases, there was a span of 18 bases. Germline CDR1 MDHEN, CDR2 SYDVKM. CDR3: CASSPLNGPRTGELFF. The CDR3 region has the DNA TGTGCCAGCAGTCCACTGAATGGTCCTCGGACCGGGGAGCTGTTTTTT.

The chain combines TRBV6-2 or TRBV6-3 with TRBJ1-3, with D uncertain. V was trimmed by 5 bases and J by 0 bases, leaving 14 bases between them. This CDR3 has 16 residues. CDR1 is MNHEY and CDR2 is SVGEGT in the germline V gene. Here the CDR3 DNA reads TGTGCCAGCAGTAACCTTCGACGGGGCTCTGGAAACACCATATATTTT. This sequence encodes CASSNLRRGSGNTIYF.